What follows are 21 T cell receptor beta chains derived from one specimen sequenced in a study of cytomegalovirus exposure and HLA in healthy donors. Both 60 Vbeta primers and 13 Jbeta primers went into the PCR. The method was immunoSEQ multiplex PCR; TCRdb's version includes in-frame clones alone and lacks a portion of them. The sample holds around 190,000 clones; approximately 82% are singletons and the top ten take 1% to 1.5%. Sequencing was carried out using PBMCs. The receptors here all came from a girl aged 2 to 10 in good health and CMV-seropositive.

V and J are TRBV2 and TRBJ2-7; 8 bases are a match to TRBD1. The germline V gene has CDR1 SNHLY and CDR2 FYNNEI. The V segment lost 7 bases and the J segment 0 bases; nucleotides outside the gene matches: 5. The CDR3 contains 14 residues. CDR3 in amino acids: CASNTGGSSYEQYF. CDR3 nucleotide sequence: TGTGCCAGCAACACAGGGGGGAGCTCCTACGAGCAGTACTTC.

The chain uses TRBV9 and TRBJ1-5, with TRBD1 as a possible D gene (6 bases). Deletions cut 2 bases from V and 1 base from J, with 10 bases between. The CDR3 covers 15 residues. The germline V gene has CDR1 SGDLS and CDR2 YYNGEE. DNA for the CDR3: TGTGCCAGCAGCGTTACAGGGATGAGCAATCAGCCCCAGCATTTT. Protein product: CASSVTGMSNQPQHF. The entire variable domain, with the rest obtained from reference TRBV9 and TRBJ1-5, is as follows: DSGVTQTPKHLITATGQRVTLRCSPRSGDLSVYWYQQSLDQGLQFLIQYYNGEERAKGNILERFSAQQFPDLHSELNLSSLELGDSALYFCASSVTGMSNQPQHFGDGTRLSIL.

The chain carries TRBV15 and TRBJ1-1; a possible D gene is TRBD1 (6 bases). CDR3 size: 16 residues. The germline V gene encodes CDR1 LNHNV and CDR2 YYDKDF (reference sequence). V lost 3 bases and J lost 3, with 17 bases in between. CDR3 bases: TGTGCCACCAGCAGGGGTACAGGGCGATATGACACTGAAGCTTTCTTT. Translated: CATSRGTGRYDTEAFF.

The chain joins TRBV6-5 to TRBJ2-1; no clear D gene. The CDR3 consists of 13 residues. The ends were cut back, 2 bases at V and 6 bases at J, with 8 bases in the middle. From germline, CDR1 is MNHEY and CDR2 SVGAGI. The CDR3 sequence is CASSYVQFNEQFF. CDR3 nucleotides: TGTGCCAGCAGTTACGTACAGTTCAATGAGCAGTTCTTC.

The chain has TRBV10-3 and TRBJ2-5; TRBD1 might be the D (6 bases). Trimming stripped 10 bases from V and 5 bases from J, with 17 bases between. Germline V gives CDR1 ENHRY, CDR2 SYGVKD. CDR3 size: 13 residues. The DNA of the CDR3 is TGTGCCACCGCATACAGGGATCGGGAGACCCAGTACTTC. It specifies CATAYRDRETQYF.

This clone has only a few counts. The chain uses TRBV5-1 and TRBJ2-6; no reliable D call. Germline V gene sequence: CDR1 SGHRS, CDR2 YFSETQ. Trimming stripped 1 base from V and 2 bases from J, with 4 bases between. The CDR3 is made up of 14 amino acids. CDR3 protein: CASSLTTGANVLTF. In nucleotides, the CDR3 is TGCGCCAGCAGCTTGACAACTGGGGCCAACGTCCTGACTTTC.

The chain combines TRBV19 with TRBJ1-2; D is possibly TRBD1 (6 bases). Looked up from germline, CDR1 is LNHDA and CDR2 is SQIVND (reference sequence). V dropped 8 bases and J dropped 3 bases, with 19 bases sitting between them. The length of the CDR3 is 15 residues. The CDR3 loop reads CASHGGALIHYGYTF. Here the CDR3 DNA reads TGTGCCAGTCACGGGGGGGCATTAATCCACTATGGCTACACCTTC.

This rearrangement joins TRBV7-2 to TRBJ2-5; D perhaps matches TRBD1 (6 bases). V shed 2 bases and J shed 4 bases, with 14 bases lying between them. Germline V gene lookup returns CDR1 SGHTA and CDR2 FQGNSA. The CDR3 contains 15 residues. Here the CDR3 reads CASSLTGWGLETQYF. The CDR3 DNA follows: TGTGCCAGCAGCTTAACAGGGTGGGGCTTAGAGACCCAGTACTTC.

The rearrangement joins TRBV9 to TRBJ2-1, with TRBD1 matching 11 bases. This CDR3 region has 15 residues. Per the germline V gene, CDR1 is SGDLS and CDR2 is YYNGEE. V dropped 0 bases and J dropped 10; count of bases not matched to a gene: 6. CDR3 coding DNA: TGTGCCAGCAGCGTAGTGTTCGGGACAGGGGGAGAGCAGTTCTTC. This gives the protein CASSVVFGTGGEQFF.

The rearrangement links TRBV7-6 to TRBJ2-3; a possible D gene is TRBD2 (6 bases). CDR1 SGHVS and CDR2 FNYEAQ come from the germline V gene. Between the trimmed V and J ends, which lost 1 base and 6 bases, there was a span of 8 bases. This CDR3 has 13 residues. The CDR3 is CASSLGRGDTQYF. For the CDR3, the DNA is TGTGCCAGCAGCTTAGGTCGGGGGGATACGCAGTATTTT.

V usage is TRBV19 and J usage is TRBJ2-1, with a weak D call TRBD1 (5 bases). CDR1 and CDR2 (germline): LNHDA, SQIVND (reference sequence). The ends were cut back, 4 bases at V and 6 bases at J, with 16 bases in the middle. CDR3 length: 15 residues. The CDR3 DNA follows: TGTGCCAGTAGTAGACAGAGGACCGAGCGCAATGAGCAGTTCTTC. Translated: CASSRQRTERNEQFF.

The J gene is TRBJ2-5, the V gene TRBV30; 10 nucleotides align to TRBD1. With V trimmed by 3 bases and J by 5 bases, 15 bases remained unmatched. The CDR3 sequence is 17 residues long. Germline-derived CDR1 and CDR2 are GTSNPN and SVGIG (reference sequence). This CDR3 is CAWSGTGAGRIQETQYF. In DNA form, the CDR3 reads TGTGCCTGGAGCGGGACAGGGGCCGGCAGAATTCAGGAGACCCAGTACTTC.

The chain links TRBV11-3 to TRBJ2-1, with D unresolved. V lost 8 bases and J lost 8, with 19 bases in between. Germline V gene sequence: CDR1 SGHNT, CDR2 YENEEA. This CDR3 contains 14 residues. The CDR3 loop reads CASEHPARTDEQFF. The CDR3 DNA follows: TGTGCCAGCGAGCACCCAGCTAGAACGGATGAGCAGTTCTTC.

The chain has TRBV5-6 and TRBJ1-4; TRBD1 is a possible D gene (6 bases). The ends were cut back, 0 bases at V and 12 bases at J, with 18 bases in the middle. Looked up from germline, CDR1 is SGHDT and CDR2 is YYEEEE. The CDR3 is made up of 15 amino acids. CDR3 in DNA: TGTGCCAGCAGCTTGGCCGGGACACTAACCTGGCAACTGTTTTTT. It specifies CASSLAGTLTWQLFF.

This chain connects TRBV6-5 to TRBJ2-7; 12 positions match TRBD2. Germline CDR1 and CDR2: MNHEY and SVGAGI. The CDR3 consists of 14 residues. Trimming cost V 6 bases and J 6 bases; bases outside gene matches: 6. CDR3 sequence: CASRPLAGGCEQYF. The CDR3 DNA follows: TGTGCCAGCAGACCACTAGCGGGAGGTTGCGAGCAGTACTTC.

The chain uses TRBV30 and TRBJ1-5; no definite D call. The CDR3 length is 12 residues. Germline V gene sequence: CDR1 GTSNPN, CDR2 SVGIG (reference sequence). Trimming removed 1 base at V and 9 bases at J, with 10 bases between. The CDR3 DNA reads TGTGCCTGGAGTGCCCCGAAGAGGCCCCAGCATTTT. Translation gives CAWSAPKRPQHF.

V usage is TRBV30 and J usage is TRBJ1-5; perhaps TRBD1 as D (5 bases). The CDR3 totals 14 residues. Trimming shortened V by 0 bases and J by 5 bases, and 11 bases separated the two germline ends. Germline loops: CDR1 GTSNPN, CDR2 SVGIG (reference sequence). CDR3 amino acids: CAWSVGRGDQPQHF. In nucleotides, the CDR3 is TGTGCCTGGAGTGTAGGGAGGGGAGATCAGCCCCAGCATTTT.

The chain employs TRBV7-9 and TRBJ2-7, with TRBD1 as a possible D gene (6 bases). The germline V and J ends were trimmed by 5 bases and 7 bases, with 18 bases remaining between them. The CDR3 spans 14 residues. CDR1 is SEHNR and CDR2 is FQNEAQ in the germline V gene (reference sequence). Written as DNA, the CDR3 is TGTGCCAGCAGCAGAATTTTACAGGGTTCGGAGCAGTACTTC. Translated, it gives CASSRILQGSEQYF. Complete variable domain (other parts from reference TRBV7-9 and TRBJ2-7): DTGVSQNPRHKITKRGQNVTFRCDPISEHNRLYWYRQTLGQGPEFLTYFQNEAQLEKSRLLSDRFSAERPKGSFSTLEIQRTEQGDSAMYLCASSRILQGSEQYFGPGTRLTVT.

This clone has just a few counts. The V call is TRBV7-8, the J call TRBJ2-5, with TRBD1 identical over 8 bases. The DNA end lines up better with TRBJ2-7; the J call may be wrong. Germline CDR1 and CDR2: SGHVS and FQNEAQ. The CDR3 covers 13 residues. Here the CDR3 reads CASSSGGGYEQYF. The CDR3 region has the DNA TGTGCCAGCAGCTCAGGGGGCGGATACGAGCAGTACTTC.

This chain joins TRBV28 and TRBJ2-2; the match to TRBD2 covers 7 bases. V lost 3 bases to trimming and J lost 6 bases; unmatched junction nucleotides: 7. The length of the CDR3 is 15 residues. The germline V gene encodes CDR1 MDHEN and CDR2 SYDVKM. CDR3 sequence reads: CASSLGPGGAGELFF. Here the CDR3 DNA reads TGTGCCAGCAGTTTGGGGCCGGGAGGCGCCGGGGAGCTGTTTTTT. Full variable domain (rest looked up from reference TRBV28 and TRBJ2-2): DVKVTQSSRYLVKRTGEKVFLECVQDMDHENMFWYRQDPGLGLRLIYFSYDVKMKEKGDIPEGYSVSREKKERFSLILESASTNQTSMYLCASSLGPGGAGELFFGEGSRLTVL.

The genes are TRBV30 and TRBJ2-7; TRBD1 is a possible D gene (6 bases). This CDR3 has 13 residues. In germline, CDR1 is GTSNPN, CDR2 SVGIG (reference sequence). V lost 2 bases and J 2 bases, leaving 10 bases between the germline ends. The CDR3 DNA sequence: TGTGCCTGGAGTTTGACAGGCCCCTACGAGCAGTACTTC. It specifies CAWSLTGPYEQYF.